The clone carrying this T cell receptor beta chain was picked up a small number of times. These data are taken from a study of human T cells and chemical hapten exposure. The wider study: Diphenylcyclopropenone doses were given weekly to the scalps of patients across the roughly 22-week study.

Sample time point: pre-sensitization, week 0. Noted treatment: therapeutic diphenylcyclopropenone sensitization with weekly scalp DPC. The trim removed 6 bases at V and 5 bases at J, leaving 13 bases unmatched. The CDR3 is made up of 17 amino acids. Germline V gene data show CDR1 as SQVTM and CDR2 as ANQGSEA. TCRdb called the RACE reads again in MiXCR, with one record for every CDR3 protein. The sample includes about 260,000 distinct CDR3 sequences, roughly 8.9% of them seen just once. The clonotype was recovered from a middle-aged woman with alopecia areata. Some clones in this sample may be carry-over from other donors' samples. The source was whole blood, collected in connection with sensitization to the hapten diphenylcyclopropenone (DPC). The gene calls are TRBV29-1 and TRBJ2-2; 12 nucleotides match TRBD2. The CDR3: CSVRLAGDLLWTGELFF. In DNA, the CDR3 is TGCAGCGTGAGACTAGCGGGAGACCTTTTGTGGACCGGGGAGCTGTTTTTT.